A single sample is the source of the 28 T cell receptor beta chains below, sequenced in a study of graft-versus-host responses after intestinal transplantation. TCRdb's copy holds only in-frame clones and misses some; the assay was immunoSEQ multiplex PCR. The table shows 35,000 to 45,000 clones, with 89% occurring only once. The sample consisted of PBMCs, taken roughly 270 days after transplant. These TCRs come from a human patient who received an intestinal transplant, so some T cells may come from the graft donor.

The chain has TRBV6-5 and TRBJ2-7, with D perhaps matching TRBD1 (5 bases). Per the germline V gene, CDR1 is MNHEY and CDR2 is SVGAGI. V was cut by 6 bases and J by 0 bases, with 15 bases left in between. This CDR3 comprises 15 residues. The CDR3 nucleotides are TGTGCCAGCAGACCGACAGTGGAAAGCTCCTACGAGCAGTACTTC. The encoded protein is CASRPTVESSYEQYF.

The genes are TRBV5-1 and TRBJ2-3; 7 positions agree with TRBD1. With 0 bases clipped from V and 6 bases from J, the junction kept 4 bases outside the gene matches. This CDR3 comprises 14 residues. Germline values: CDR1 SGHRS, CDR2 YFSETQ. CDR3 loop: CASSLGQGWDTQYF. In DNA, the CDR3 is TGCGCCAGCAGCTTGGGACAGGGCTGGGATACGCAGTATTTT.

V and J are TRBV18 and TRBJ2-5; TRBD2 agrees at 10 bases. The CDR3 loop spans 18 amino acids. V trimming: 1 base; J trimming: 3 bases; junction bases outside the gene matches: 11. The germline V gene has CDR1 KGHSH and CDR2 LQKENI. The CDR3: CASSPLTTPGLAEETQYF. As DNA, the CDR3 is TGTGCCAGCTCACCACTGACCACCCCTGGACTAGCGGAAGAGACCCAGTACTTC.

The chain is built from TRBV29-1 and TRBJ1-2, with D unresolved. The CDR3 runs 11 residues. Trimming shortened V by 7 bases and J by 8 bases, and 14 bases separated the two germline ends. CDR1 SQVTM and CDR2 ANQGSEA come from the germline V gene. This CDR3 is CSALRSRGYTF. The CDR3 DNA follows: TGCAGCGCCCTCAGGTCTCGAGGCTACACCTTC.

Details on this clone: This sample also contains other DNA sequences that code for the same CDR3. The chain employs TRBV11-3 and TRBJ2-7, with TRBD2 matching 7 bases. After removal of 5 bases from V and 1 base from J, the junction contained 5 bases not matched to a gene. The germline V gene has CDR1 SGHNT and CDR2 YENEEA. CDR3 size: 14 residues. The CDR3 nucleotides read TGTGCCAGCAGCCCTAGGGGAGGGTCCTACGAGCAGTACTTC. This encodes CASSPRGGSYEQYF.

In its sample, this clone was seen once. DNA for the CDR3: TGTGCCAGCAGTGATAGGCGGGATACGCAGTATTTT. Its translation is CASSDRRDTQYF. The rearrangement uses TRBV2 and TRBJ2-3; no reliable D call. Germline CDR1 and CDR2: SNHLY and FYNNEI. Trimming took off 3 bases at V and 6 bases at J, with 7 bases between the two ends. This CDR3 contains 12 residues.

The chain employs TRBV5-1 and TRBJ1-4; 10 nucleotides align to TRBD1. This CDR3 spans 15 amino acids. In germline, CDR1 is SGHRS, CDR2 YFSETQ. V shed 2 bases, J shed 8 bases, and the junction held 6 bases outside the gene matches. The CDR3, as DNA: TGCGCCAGCAGCTTTACGGGACAGGGGAACGAAAAACTGTTTTTT. Translating it yields CASSFTGQGNEKLFF. Using reference TRBV5-1 and TRBJ1-4 for the parts outside the CDR3, the full variable domain is KAGVTQTPRYLIKTRGQQVTLSCSPISGHRSVSWYQQTPGQGLQFLFEYFSETQRNKGNFPGRFSGRQFSNSRSEMNVSTLELGDSALYLCASSFTGQGNEKLFFGSGTQLSVL.

The J gene is TRBJ1-2, the V gene TRBV9; D is possibly TRBD1 (5 bases). This CDR3 has 12 amino acids. V was clipped by 10 bases and J by 6 bases, with 16 bases between them. CDR1 SGDLS and CDR2 YYNGEE come from the germline V gene. CDR3 protein: CAGITGKNGYTF. Here the CDR3 DNA reads TGTGCCGGGATTACAGGTAAAAATGGCTACACCTTC.

The chain employs TRBV7-8 and TRBJ1-2, with no clear D. The CDR3 covers 13 residues. V lost 2 bases, J lost 2 bases, and 6 bases lay in between. CDR1 is SGHVS and CDR2 is FQNEAQ in the germline V gene. The CDR3 nucleotides are TGTGCCAGCAGCTTACCGGGGAACTATGGCTACACCTTC. It encodes CASSLPGNYGYTF.

The genes are TRBV11-3 and TRBJ2-6; no firm D call. Germline assignment: CDR1 SGHNT and CDR2 YENEEA. V was shortened by 5 bases and J by 0 bases, with 5 bases between the two germline ends. The CDR3 spans 14 residues. This CDR3 reads CASSRSSGANVLTF. The CDR3 DNA follows: TGTGCCAGCAGCCGCAGCTCTGGGGCCAACGTCCTGACTTTC.

CDR3 sequence: CASSLVGLTEAFF. In nucleotides, the CDR3 is TGTGCCAGCAGCTTAGTAGGGCTCACTGAAGCTTTCTTT. The rearrangement joins TRBV11-3 to TRBJ1-1, with D unresolved. Germline loops: CDR1 SGHNT, CDR2 YENEEA. V was cut by 1 base and J by 4 bases, with 7 bases left in between. CDR3 length: 13 residues.

The J gene is TRBJ2-2, the V gene TRBV6-5; TRBD1 or TRBD2 may be the D gene (6 bases each). Per the germline V gene, CDR1 is MNHEY and CDR2 is SVGAGI. The CDR3 runs to 14 residues. The germline V and J ends were trimmed by 8 bases and 7 bases, with 17 bases remaining between them. This chain's CDR3 is CASGLEGGIGELFF. CDR3 DNA sequence: TGTGCCAGCGGGCTGGAGGGGGGAATCGGGGAGCTGTTTTTT.

This rearrangement joins TRBV5-1 to TRBJ2-3; TRBD1 aligns across 7 bases. This CDR3 is built from 17 residues. Losses at the gene ends were 4 bases for V and 6 bases for J; bases not matched to a gene: 17. Per the germline V gene, CDR1 is SGHRS and CDR2 is YFSETQ. The CDR3 nucleotides read TGCGCCAGCAGCCCACAGGGGTATAGAGGAATTGGGGATACGCAGTATTTT. It yields the protein CASSPQGYRGIGDTQYF.

This chain joins TRBV10-1 and TRBJ2-3, with 12 bases matching TRBD2. Germline CDR1 WNHNN, CDR2 SYGVQD (reference sequence). The CDR3 is 15 residues long. Trimming removed 6 bases from V and 4 bases from J; junction bases left unmatched: 5. CDR3: CASSLLAGGPDTQYF. Here the CDR3 DNA reads TGCGCCAGCAGCCTTCTAGCGGGGGGGCCAGATACGCAGTATTTT.

This clone was seen a single time. The chain combines TRBV12-5 with TRBJ1-6; D gene ambiguous. CDR1 and CDR2 from the germline V gene are LGHNT and FRNRAP. CDR3 size: 17 residues. V was cut by 0 bases and J by 1 base, with 10 bases left in between. The CDR3 coding sequence is TGTGCTAGTGGTTTGGTACGAATGCCGTCCTATAATTCACCCCTCCACTTT. Translation gives CASGLVRMPSYNSPLHF.

The genes are TRBV6-1 and TRBJ1-5; D uncertain. Looked up from germline, CDR1 is MNHNS and CDR2 is SASEGT. With 8 bases removed from V and 5 bases from J, the gap between germline ends came to 4 bases. The CDR3 spans 10 residues. This chain's CDR3 is CASGHQPQHF. The CDR3 nucleotides read TGTGCCAGCGGACATCAGCCCCAGCATTTT.

The chain uses TRBV6-5 and TRBJ1-5; 7 nucleotides match TRBD1. The CDR3 contains 15 residues. Germline V gives CDR1 MNHEY, CDR2 SVGAGI. The V and J ends lost 6 bases and 1 base, in that order; junction bases with no gene match: 6. The CDR3 DNA reads TGTGCCAGCAGACCAGACAGGGTCAGCAATCAGCCCCAGCATTTT. Protein sequence: CASRPDRVSNQPQHF.

The chain links TRBV29-1 to TRBJ1-2; D is uncertain. This CDR3 spans 8 amino acids. V was trimmed by 7 bases and J by 11 bases, leaving 8 bases between them. Germline V gene lookup returns CDR1 SQVTM and CDR2 ANQGSEA. The CDR3 region is CSAPDYTF. As DNA, the CDR3 is TGCAGCGCCCCCGATTACACCTTC.

The chain is built from TRBV7-6 and TRBJ2-1, with 9 bases matching TRBD1. V shed 1 base, J shed 6 bases, and the junction held 4 bases outside the gene matches. This CDR3 has 15 residues. Germline CDR1 and CDR2: SGHVS and FNYEAQ. The CDR3 loop is CASSLGQGGPNEQFF. Here the CDR3 DNA reads TGTGCCAGCAGCTTAGGACAGGGGGGCCCCAATGAGCAGTTCTTC.

This rearrangement joins TRBV5-5 to TRBJ2-5; 7 bases are a match to TRBD2. V shed 3 bases, J shed 5 bases, and the junction held 13 bases outside the gene matches. The CDR3 length is 16 residues. Germline assignment: CDR1 SGHKS and CDR2 YYEKEE (reference sequence). The CDR3 loop is CASSSGPGGVRETQYF. CDR3 nucleotide sequence: TGTGCCAGCAGCTCGGGTCCTGGGGGGGTCCGGGAGACCCAGTACTTC. Complete variable domain (other parts from reference TRBV5-5 and TRBJ2-5): DAGVTQSPTHLIKTRGQQVTLRCSPISGHKSVSWYQQVLGQGPQFIFQYYEKEERGRGNFPDRFSARQFPNYSSELNVNALLLGDSALYLCASSSGPGGVRETQYFGPGTRLLVL.

This chain links TRBV6-5 with TRBJ2-3; 9 positions match TRBD2. This CDR3 is 16 amino acids long. J gave up 4 bases and V 3 bases, and 8 bases lay outside the gene matches. Germline V gene lookup returns CDR1 MNHEY and CDR2 SVGAGI. The CDR3 nucleotides read TGTGCCAGCAGTTATCAGGGCGGGGGGGCCCCAGATACGCAGTATTTT. This codes for CASSYQGGGAPDTQYF.

The chain employs TRBV18 and TRBJ1-1; perhaps TRBD1 as D (6 bases). The CDR3 loop spans 14 amino acids. The V gene lost 3 bases and the J gene lost 5 bases, with 13 bases spanning the gap. Germline V gene data show CDR1 as KGHSH and CDR2 as LQKENI. The CDR3 DNA reads TGTGCCAGCTCACCTTGGGGGGCGCAAACTGAAGCTTTCTTT. Translating it yields CASSPWGAQTEAFF.

The rearrangement links TRBV5-6 to TRBJ2-2; 9 bases are a match to TRBD1. The CDR3 consists of 15 residues. V shed 5 bases and J 6 bases; nucleotides not matched to a gene: 8. Germline assignment: CDR1 SGHDT and CDR2 YYEEEE. CDR3: CASRTRDRVSGELFF. CDR3 nucleotide sequence: TGTGCCAGCAGGACTCGGGACAGGGTGTCCGGGGAGCTGTTTTTT.

The chain combines TRBV7-2 with TRBJ2-1, with D perhaps matching TRBD2 (6 bases). There are 15 residues in the CDR3. The V and J ends lost 4 bases and 3 bases respectively, with 13 bases between them. Germline lookup yields CDR1 SGHTA and CDR2 FQGNSA. The chain's CDR3 is CASSSAGHIYNEQFF. CDR3 DNA: TGTGCCAGCAGCTCTGCGGGGCATATCTACAATGAGCAGTTCTTC.

V is TRBV11-2 and J is TRBJ2-3; 8 bases line up with TRBD1. Trimming cost V 1 base and J 6 bases; bases outside gene matches: 3. The germline V gene has CDR1 SGHAT and CDR2 FQNNGV. This CDR3 contains 14 residues. DNA for the CDR3: TGTGCCAGCAGCTTAGGTACAGGGGGGGATACGCAGTATTTT. Translating it yields CASSLGTGGDTQYF.

The J gene is TRBJ2-7, the V gene TRBV6-5; possibly TRBD2 for D (6 bases). The CDR3 has 13 residues. V lost 7 bases and J 3 bases, leaving 13 bases between the germline ends. The germline V gene has CDR1 MNHEY and CDR2 SVGAGI. CDR3 residues: CASTKAGIYEQYF. The DNA of the CDR3 is TGTGCCAGCACTAAGGCGGGAATCTACGAGCAGTACTTC.

This chain links TRBV5-8 with TRBJ2-5, with TRBD2 identical over 14 bases. J was trimmed by 4 bases and V by 4 bases; bases with no gene match: 6. Germline V lookup: CDR1 SGHTS, CDR2 YDEGEE. The CDR3 is made up of 16 amino acids. The CDR3 region is CASSPGLAGGAETQYF. For the CDR3, the DNA is TGTGCCAGCAGCCCCGGACTAGCGGGGGGTGCAGAGACCCAGTACTTC.

V gene TRBV4-1 combines with J gene TRBJ2-7, with 11 bases aligning to TRBD1. The CDR3 is made up of 14 amino acids. Trimming at V came to 4 bases and at J to 6 bases, leaving 5 bases not matched to a gene. Germline V gene sequence: CDR1 MGHRA, CDR2 YSYEKL. The CDR3 DNA follows: TGCGCCAGCAGCCCTCCGGGACAGGGGGGCGAGCAGTACTTC. Translated, it gives CASSPPGQGGEQYF.